Each of the 28 T cell receptor beta chains below was sequenced from the same sample in a study of blood T cells in healthy people across ages. With a J-beta primer mix and a sample-barcoded 5' primer, a second PCR ran about 6 to 11 cycles. TCRdb analysed the 5' RACE reads with MiXCR anew, one entry per CDR3 protein. The sample carries more than 1 million distinct CDR3 sequences, 40% to 55% recorded once. Sequencing was carried out using blood. The source is a woman aged 60-75 years in good health.

This rearrangement joins TRBV6-5 to TRBJ2-5; D gene unclear. V shed 7 bases and J shed 5 bases, with 17 bases lying between them. From germline, CDR1 is MNHEY and CDR2 SVGAGI. This CDR3 has 14 amino acids. CDR3 sequence reads: CASKTNLGGETQYF. The CDR3 nucleotides read TGTGCCAGCAAAACCAACCTGGGTGGGGAGACCCAGTACTTC.

The chain is built from TRBV3-1 and TRBJ2-5, with 14 bases that match TRBD2. Looked up from germline, CDR1 is LGHDT and CDR2 is YNNKEL (reference sequence). Germline trimming cut 6 bases from V and 11 bases from J; bases unmatched to any gene: 14. The CDR3 is made up of 16 amino acids. CDR3 sequence (DNA): TGTGCCAGCAGAAAAGGGACTAGCGGGAGTCGGAATGAGCAGTACTTC. This encodes CASRKGTSGSRNEQYF.

The J gene is TRBJ2-5, the V gene TRBV12-3 or TRBV12-4; D perhaps matches TRBD2 (5 bases). The CDR3 has 15 residues. The V end lost 3 bases, the J end lost 1 base, and 12 bases lay between the germline ends. Here the CDR3 DNA reads TGTGCCAGCAGTTTCTCCCCGGGGATCCAAGAGACCCAGTACTTC. This sequence encodes CASSFSPGIQETQYF.

The chain recombines TRBV18 with TRBJ2-1; 10 positions agree with TRBD2. Germline CDR1 and CDR2: KGHSH and LQKENI. The CDR3 is 15 amino acids. The ends lost 2 bases at V and 4 bases at J; junction bases unmatched: 2. CDR3 sequence (DNA): TGTGCCAGCTCACCAGCTAGCGGGGGTTACAATGAGCAGTTCTTC. It is translated as CASSPASGGYNEQFF.

The V and J genes are TRBV20-1 and TRBJ2-7; 13 nucleotides align to TRBD2. CDR3 size: 14 residues. With V trimmed by 5 bases and J by 5 bases, 6 bases remained unmatched. Germline V gives CDR1 DFQATT, CDR2 SNEGSKA (reference sequence). As DNA, the CDR3 is TGCAGTGCTGCCGGACTAGCGGGAGCGGACGAGCAGTACTTC. Its protein product is CSAAGLAGADEQYF.

This clonotype was seen a few times. V is TRBV9 and J is TRBJ2-1; 9 positions match TRBD1. V lost 4 bases to trimming and J lost 3 bases; unmatched junction nucleotides: 5. The CDR3 extends over 15 amino acids. Germline V gene lookup returns CDR1 SGDLS and CDR2 YYNGEE. The CDR3 DNA reads as TGTGCCAGCAGCCCGGGACAGGGAGTCTACAATGAGCAGTTCTTC. It is translated as CASSPGQGVYNEQFF.

Comments on this clonotype: With a much larger clone just one base away, this may be a read error. The chain recombines TRBV11-2 with TRBJ2-1; no firm D call. Germline V CDR1 and CDR2: SGHAT, FQNNGV. This CDR3 has 13 residues. The CDR3 here is CAGSLNLPNEQFF. The CDR3 nucleotides read TGTGCCGGCAGCTTAAATCTTCCCAATGAGCAGTTCTTC. Using reference TRBV11-2 and TRBJ2-1 for the parts outside the CDR3, the full variable domain is EAGVAQSPRYKIIEKRQSVAFWCNPISGHATLYWYQQILGQGPKLLIQFQNNGVVDDSQLPKDRFSAERLKGVDSTLKIQPAKLEDSAVYLCAGSLNLPNEQFFGPGTRLTVL.

This clonotype was observed a handful of times. For the CDR3, the DNA is TGTGCCATCAGTGAGTCGGATCAGCCCCAGCATTTT. Translating it yields CAISESDQPQHF. The V gene is TRBV10-3, the J gene TRBJ1-5; D remains ambiguous. The length of the CDR3 is 12 residues. Germline V gene data show CDR1 as ENHRY and CDR2 as SYGVKD. V was shortened by 0 bases and J by 5 bases, with 2 bases between the two germline ends.

V gene TRBV3-1 combines with J gene TRBJ1-2; D is possibly TRBD1 (6 bases). V was trimmed by 4 bases and J by 8 bases, leaving 14 bases between them. The germline gives CDR1 LGHDT, CDR2 YNNKEL (reference sequence). This CDR3 comprises 13 residues. The CDR3 coding sequence is TGTGCCAGCAGCCGGGACAAGGGCGACGGCTACACCTTC. Translation gives CASSRDKGDGYTF.

This clonotype was observed a handful of times. V and J are TRBV27 and TRBJ2-1, with 9 bases matching TRBD2. The germline CDR1 and CDR2 sequences are MNHEY and SMNVEV (reference sequence). The CDR3 contains 16 residues. V lost 7 bases and J lost 0; bases outside the gene matches: 7. The CDR3 DNA reads as TGTGCCAGCACCACTGGGACTAGCCGCTCCTACAATGAGCAGTTCTTC. This gives the protein CASTTGTSRSYNEQFF.

In its sample, this clonotype was seen a few times. The V and J genes are TRBV18 and TRBJ2-5, with D hard to call. The CDR3 length is 15 residues. Between the trimmed V and J ends, which lost 2 bases and 0 bases, there was a span of 10 bases. The germline V gene has CDR1 KGHSH and CDR2 LQKENI. CDR3 in DNA: TGTGCCAGCTCACCAGCTCTACGGTACCAAGAGACCCAGTACTTC. Its translation: CASSPALRYQETQYF.

The chain employs TRBV5-6 and TRBJ2-7; D remains unclear. From germline, CDR1 is SGHDT and CDR2 YYEEEE. V was cut by 0 bases and J by 4 bases, with 11 bases left in between. The CDR3 length is 14 residues. This CDR3 is CASSLDITVYEQYF. CDR3 sequence (DNA): TGTGCCAGCAGCTTGGACATCACCGTATACGAGCAGTACTTC.

The table lists this clonotype with many counts. The V and J genes are TRBV29-1 and TRBJ2-1; unclear D gene. Germline V lookup: CDR1 SQVTM, CDR2 ANQGSEA. V lost 4 bases, J lost 11 bases, and 15 bases lay in between. CDR3 length: 12 amino acids. The CDR3 protein is CSVAEGRRKQFF. CDR3 coding DNA: TGCAGCGTTGCAGAAGGGCGACGGAAGCAGTTCTTC.

The chain has TRBV7-9 and TRBJ1-2, with 10 bases that match TRBD1. CDR1 is SEHNR and CDR2 is FQNEAQ in the germline V gene (reference sequence). J lost 8 bases, V lost 4 bases, and 7 bases had no gene match. This CDR3 has 14 residues. CDR3 residues: CASSSPGQGSGYTF. CDR3 nucleotide sequence: TGTGCCAGCAGCTCCCCGGGACAGGGGAGCGGCTACACCTTC.

This chain links TRBV27 with TRBJ2-3; 9 nucleotides match TRBD2. The CDR3 is made up of 16 amino acids. Germline assignment: CDR1 MNHEY and CDR2 SMNVEV (reference sequence). The trim removed 3 bases at V and 8 bases at J, leaving 12 bases unmatched. The CDR3 DNA reads as TGTGCCAGCAGTTTGGGGACTAGCACGGGTGTGGGTACGCAGTATTTT. Protein product: CASSLGTSTGVGTQYF.

The chain uses TRBV28 and TRBJ1-4; 9 nucleotides agree with TRBD1. The CDR3 runs to 14 residues. V lost 5 bases and J lost 4; bases outside the gene matches: 2. Germline V gene lookup returns CDR1 MDHEN and CDR2 SYDVKM. This CDR3 is CASSGQGNNEKLFF. The CDR3, as DNA: TGTGCCAGCAGTGGACAGGGGAATAATGAAAAACTGTTTTTT.

This rearrangement joins TRBV29-1 to TRBJ2-2; a possible D gene is TRBD2 (5 bases). The germline V and J ends were trimmed by 7 bases and 1 base, with 16 bases remaining between them. Germline CDR1 is SQVTM and CDR2 is ANQGSEA. The CDR3 is 15 amino acids. The CDR3 is CSAEDPTMNTGELFF. CDR3 in DNA: TGCAGCGCCGAGGACCCGACTATGAACACCGGGGAGCTGTTTTTT.

This clonotype has more than one count but fewer than ten. The chain carries TRBV7-9 and TRBJ2-1; no definite D call. CDR1 and CDR2 from the germline V gene are SEHNR and FQNEAQ (reference sequence). The CDR3 length is 12 residues. Trimming left V 2 bases short and J 9 bases short, with 8 bases between. In nucleotides, the CDR3 is TGTGCCAGCAGCTTATCGCTATCTGAGCAGTTCTTC. Translation gives CASSLSLSEQFF.

This clonotype appeared many times. The chain uses TRBV2 and TRBJ2-4; 8 positions match TRBD1. The CDR3 totals 13 residues. V gave up 6 bases and J gave up 6 bases; unmatched junction bases: 4. Germline CDR1 is SNHLY and CDR2 is FYNNEI. The CDR3 is CASRQDRANIQYF. CDR3 in DNA: TGTGCCAGCAGGCAGGACAGGGCAAACATTCAGTACTTC.

This clonotype was detected only once. This chain connects TRBV7-9 to TRBJ2-4; 12 bases agree with TRBD2. The J call may be mistaken, given a closer DNA end match to TRBJ2-7. Germline-derived CDR1 and CDR2 are SEHNR and FQNEAQ (reference sequence). This CDR3 has 16 residues. Here the CDR3 DNA reads TGTGCCAGCAGCGGACCGACTAGCGGGAGATATGACGAGCAGTACTTC. This encodes CASSGPTSGRYDEQYF.

V usage is TRBV5-1 and J usage is TRBJ2-5, with a tentative D call TRBD1 (6 bases). The CDR3 loop spans 15 amino acids. Germline V gene data show CDR1 as SGHRS and CDR2 as YFSETQ. V lost 0 bases and J 3 bases, leaving 12 bases between the germline ends. For the CDR3, the DNA is TGCGCCAGCAGCTTGGGGAACACAGGGAAAGAGACCCAGTACTTC. Its protein is CASSLGNTGKETQYF. Based on the CDR3 plus reference TRBV5-1 and TRBJ2-5, the full variable domain is KAGVTQTPRYLIKTRGQQVTLSCSPISGHRSVSWYQQTPGQGLQFLFEYFSETQRNKGNFPGRFSGRQFSNSRSEMNVSTLELGDSALYLCASSLGNTGKETQYFGPGTRLLVL.

This chain joins TRBV20-1 and TRBJ1-2; tentatively, D is TRBD1 (5 bases). The CDR3 runs to 13 residues. V was trimmed by 6 bases and J by 6 bases, leaving 17 bases between them. CDR1 is DFQATT, CDR2 SNEGSKA, per germline (reference sequence). CDR3 in amino acids: CSARMGGVDGYTF. The CDR3 bases are TGCAGTGCCCGAATGGGGGGAGTGGATGGCTACACCTTC.

This clonotype was seen more than once but under ten times. The rearrangement uses TRBV6-1 and TRBJ2-7; 7 bases fit TRBD1. The CDR3 is made up of 17 amino acids. From germline, CDR1 is MNHNS and CDR2 SASEGT. Trimming took 5 bases from V and 6 from J; bases not matched to a gene: 19. CDR3 in amino acids: CASSPGQSFNARSEQYF. CDR3 DNA: TGTGCCAGCAGTCCGGGACAGTCGTTCAATGCTCGCTCCGAGCAGTACTTC.

V usage is TRBV18 and J usage is TRBJ2-7; 12 nucleotides match TRBD1. The J call may be incorrect, as the DNA end agrees better with TRBJ2-5. The V gene's germline CDR1 is KGHSH and CDR2 LQKENI. The length of the CDR3 is 16 residues. The CDR3 spells CASSLAGTGGIETQYF. The CDR3 DNA is TGTGCCAGCTCACTAGCCGGGACAGGGGGCATCGAGACCCAGTACTTC.

The chain carries TRBV11-2 and TRBJ1-1; no clear D gene. The CDR3 length is 16 residues. Germline V gene lookup returns CDR1 SGHAT and CDR2 FQNNGV. V gave up 1 base and J gave up 1 base, with 13 bases separating them. The CDR3 region is CASSLGSGRKNTEAFF. The CDR3, as DNA: TGTGCCAGCAGCTTAGGGTCAGGACGTAAGAACACTGAAGCTTTCTTT.

J is TRBJ1-2 and V is TRBV6-2 or TRBV6-3; 7 bases fit TRBD1. The CDR3 totals 14 residues. The V gene's germline CDR1 is MNHEY and CDR2 SVGEGT. With 7 bases clipped from V and 6 bases from J, the junction kept 11 bases outside the gene matches. DNA for the CDR3: TGTGCCAGCAAGCCATTCACAGGGGAGGATGGCTACACCTTC. Residues: CASKPFTGEDGYTF.

This clonotype was observed a few times. The chain combines TRBV29-1 with TRBJ1-2; weak D call: TRBD1 (5 bases). The V and J ends lost 4 bases and 0 bases respectively, with 12 bases between them. Germline V gene sequence: CDR1 SQVTM, CDR2 ANQGSEA. This CDR3 region has 14 residues. The CDR3 DNA follows: TGCAGCGTTGCCGGGACGGAGACTAACTATGGCTACACCTTC. Translation: CSVAGTETNYGYTF.

This clonotype was seen a handful of times. This sequence joins TRBV9 and TRBJ2-1; D is possibly TRBD2 (6 bases). Trimming removed 3 bases from V and 1 base from J, with 8 bases in between. This CDR3 spans 14 amino acids. The germline V gene encodes CDR1 SGDLS and CDR2 YYNGEE. CDR3 in DNA: TGTGCCAGCAGCGCGGGAGCATCCTACAATGAGCAGTTCTTC. This encodes CASSAGASYNEQFF.